This T cell receptor beta chain came from a study of blood T cell repertoires in COVID-19. In the authors' methods: It was from reference gene primer amplification that nucleated cell counts were estimated. Clones were read by immunoSEQ multiplex PCR, and TCRdb kept only the in-frame ones, dropping some. The V and J calls and clone size were taken over from that table, and D and trimming were inferred from the DNA. The sample lists some 170,000 clones, around 81% occurring once. Germline V gives CDR1 SGHRS, CDR2 YFSETQ. Deletions cut 3 bases from V and 6 bases from J, with 12 bases between. This CDR3 comprises 13 residues.

The clonotype was recovered from a man aged 60 to 69 with active or convalescent COVID-19. This sequence joins TRBV5-1 and TRBJ1-1, with D maybe TRBD1 (5 bases). Source material: peripheral blood. The DNA of the CDR3 is TGCGCCAGCAGCTGGGGGAGGGCGTCTGAAGCTTTCTTT. This encodes CASSWGRASEAFF.